These 2 T cell receptor beta chains share one sample of origin, sequenced in a study of pediatric ulcerative colitis. Generated by immunoSEQ multiplex PCR, the TCRdb table keeps only in-frame clones and is missing some. In the table there are 37,000 or so clones, less than 85% of which are singletons. Sample: blood. These receptors came from a girl aged 10 to 17 with moderate ulcerative colitis.

This chain uses TRBV4-3 with TRBJ2-4; D could derive from TRBD1 or TRBD2 (5 bases each). Trimming stripped 0 bases from V and 6 bases from J, with 15 bases between. This CDR3 has 16 residues. Germline assignment: CDR1 LGHNA and CDR2 YSLEER. The CDR3 spells CASSQDFGTWRNIQYF. The CDR3 nucleotides are TGCGCCAGCAGCCAAGATTTCGGGACGTGGCGAAACATTCAGTACTTC.

The chain uses TRBV19 and TRBJ2-1; 16 bases fit TRBD2. The CDR3 has 17 residues. Losses at the gene ends were 7 bases for V and 2 bases for J; bases not matched to a gene: 5. Germline CDR1 is LNHDA and CDR2 is SQIVND (reference sequence). The DNA for the CDR3 is TGTGCCAGTACCACCGGGACTAGCGGGGGGGCCTACAATGAGCAGTTCTTC. Translation: CASTTGTSGGAYNEQFF.